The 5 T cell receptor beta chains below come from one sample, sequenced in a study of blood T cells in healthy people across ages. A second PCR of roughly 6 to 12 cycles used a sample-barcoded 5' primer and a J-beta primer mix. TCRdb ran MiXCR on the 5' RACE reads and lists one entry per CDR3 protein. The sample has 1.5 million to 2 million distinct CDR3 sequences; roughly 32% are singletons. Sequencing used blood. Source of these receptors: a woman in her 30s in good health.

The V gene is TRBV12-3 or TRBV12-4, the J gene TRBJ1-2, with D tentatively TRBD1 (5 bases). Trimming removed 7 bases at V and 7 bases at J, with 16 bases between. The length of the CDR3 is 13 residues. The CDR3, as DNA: TGTGCCAGCACCCTCGAGGGGCGAGGTGGCTACACCTTC. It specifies CASTLEGRGGYTF.

The CDR3 DNA is TGCGCCAGCAGCATAAGACCAAGCTCCTACGAGCAGTACTTC. Protein sequence: CASSIRPSSYEQYF. The J gene is TRBJ2-7, the V gene TRBV5-1; no clear D gene. V shed 4 bases and J shed 0 bases, with 11 bases lying between them. The length of the CDR3 is 14 residues. Per the germline V gene, CDR1 is SGHRS and CDR2 is YFSETQ.

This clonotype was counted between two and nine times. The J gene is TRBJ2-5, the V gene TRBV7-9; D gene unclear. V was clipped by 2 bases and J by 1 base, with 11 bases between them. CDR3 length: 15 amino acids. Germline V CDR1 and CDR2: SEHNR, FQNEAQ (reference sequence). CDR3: CASSLRLGFQETQYF. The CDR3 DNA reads TGTGCCAGCAGCTTAAGATTGGGATTCCAAGAGACCCAGTACTTC.

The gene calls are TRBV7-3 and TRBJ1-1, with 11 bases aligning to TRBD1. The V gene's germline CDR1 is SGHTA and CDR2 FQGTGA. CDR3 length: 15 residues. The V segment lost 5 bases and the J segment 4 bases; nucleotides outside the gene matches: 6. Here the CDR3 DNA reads TGTGCCAGCAGCCCGGAGGGGACAGGGGGCACTGAAGCTTTCTTT. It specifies CASSPEGTGGTEAFF.

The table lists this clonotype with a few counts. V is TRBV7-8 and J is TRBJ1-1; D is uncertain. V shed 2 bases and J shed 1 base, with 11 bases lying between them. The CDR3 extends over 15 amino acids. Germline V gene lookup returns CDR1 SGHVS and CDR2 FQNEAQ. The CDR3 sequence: CASSLLSRKNTEAFF. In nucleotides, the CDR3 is TGTGCCAGCAGCTTACTATCGCGGAAGAACACTGAAGCTTTCTTT.